These 8 T cell receptor beta chains were sequenced from one sample in a study of blood T cell repertoires in COVID-19. Sequenced by immunoSEQ multiplex PCR; TCRdb stores in-frame clones only, minus some. The profile covers about 99,000 clones, with 84% appearing a single time and less than 2% taken by the ten largest. The sequenced sample was peripheral blood. The receptors derive from a man in his 70s with active or convalescent COVID-19.

The V call is TRBV30, the J call TRBJ1-1; a possible D gene is TRBD1 (5 bases). Trimming took 3 bases from V and 4 from J, leaving 15 bases between them. The CDR3 is 14 residues long. Germline loops: CDR1 GTSNPN, CDR2 SVGIG (reference sequence). Written as DNA, the CDR3 is TGTGCCTGGAGGCATGGGGGGGACGGCACTGAAGCTTTCTTT. Translated: CAWRHGGDGTEAFF.

This chain uses TRBV9 with TRBJ2-1, with 9 nucleotides matching TRBD1. Germline assignment: CDR1 SGDLS and CDR2 YYNGEE. The CDR3 is made up of 16 amino acids. Trimming removed 4 bases from V and 6 bases from J; junction bases left unmatched: 11. CDR3 residues: CASSPIKGQGGNEQFF. For the CDR3, the DNA is TGTGCCAGCAGCCCTATCAAGGGACAGGGAGGCAATGAGCAGTTCTTC.

The chain couples TRBV5-1 to TRBJ2-2; a possible D gene is TRBD1 (6 bases). The V and J ends lost 2 bases and 4 bases respectively, with 15 bases between them. This CDR3 has 16 residues. Per germline, CDR1 SGHRS and CDR2 YFSETQ. The CDR3 loop reads CASSFRVGASTGELFF. CDR3 DNA: TGCGCCAGCAGCTTCCGGGTGGGGGCGAGCACCGGGGAGCTGTTTTTT.

The chain employs TRBV29-1 and TRBJ1-1; possibly TRBD1 for D (6 bases). Germline V gene lookup returns CDR1 SQVTM and CDR2 ANQGSEA. V was trimmed by 7 bases and J by 7 bases, leaving 10 bases between them. This CDR3 region has 10 residues. The CDR3 DNA sequence: TGCAGCGGGGGCAGGGGTGAAGCTTTCTTT. Translating gives CSGGRGEAFF.

The chain recombines TRBV28 with TRBJ1-6; 9 bases agree with TRBD1. The J segment lost 7 bases and the V segment lost 5 bases, leaving 6 bases of the junction unmatched. Germline values: CDR1 MDHEN, CDR2 SYDVKM. CDR3 length equals 15 residues. Here the CDR3 reads CASSPGTGRNSPLHF. CDR3 bases: TGTGCCAGCAGTCCCGGGACAGGGCGAAATTCACCCCTCCACTTT.

This clone showed up just once. The J gene is TRBJ2-1, the V gene TRBV5-6; 14 bases align to TRBD2. Losses at the gene ends were 2 bases for V and 4 bases for J; bases not matched to a gene: 8. This CDR3 is 18 amino acids long. Germline V gene data show CDR1 as SGHDT and CDR2 as YYEEEE. The CDR3 DNA sequence: TGTGCCAGCAGCTTAGGACTAGCGGGGGGCAGAGAATACAATGAGCAGTTCTTC. It specifies CASSLGLAGGREYNEQFF.

The chain joins TRBV9 to TRBJ1-2, with TRBD1 matching 9 bases. Germline lookup yields CDR1 SGDLS and CDR2 YYNGEE. Germline trimming cut 0 bases from V and 6 bases from J; bases unmatched to any gene: 12. The CDR3 covers 17 residues. CDR3 nucleotides: TGTGCCAGCAGCGTAGGACAGGCCGGGACAGGGTTGGATGGCTACACCTTC. This sequence encodes CASSVGQAGTGLDGYTF.

The V and J genes are TRBV19 and TRBJ1-1; D unclear. The CDR3 is 14 residues long. Germline V lookup: CDR1 LNHDA, CDR2 SQIVND (reference sequence). Deletions cut 3 bases from V and 0 bases from J, with 8 bases between. The CDR3 DNA reads TGTGCCAGTAGTATGGGCAAAATGAACACTGAAGCTTTCTTT. Protein: CASSMGKMNTEAFF.